Presented here are 25 T cell receptor beta chains from one specimen sequenced in a study of neurological immune-mediated disorders. Via MiXCR, TCRdb re-called the 5' RACE reads, giving one row per CDR3 protein. The sample lists about 28,000 distinct CDR3 sequences; about 12% were seen once. Sequences were obtained from PBMCs. Receptor source: a woman between 55 and 75 years old in good health.

In this sample, this clonotype turned up many times. The chain is built from TRBV4-2 and TRBJ2-1, with TRBD2 identical over 9 bases. Germline values: CDR1 LGHNA, CDR2 YNFKEQ. This CDR3 contains 14 residues. The V segment lost 1 base and the J segment 9 bases; nucleotides outside the gene matches: 4. The DNA for the CDR3 is TGTGCCAGCAGCCAAGCCAGCGGGGGGCGTGAGCAGTTCTTC. Amino acid sequence: CASSQASGGREQFF.

The sample holds many counts of this clonotype. V usage is TRBV20-1 and J usage is TRBJ1-2, with 7 bases identical to TRBD1. The CDR3 extends over 14 amino acids. J lost 5 bases, V lost 1 base, and 7 bases had no gene match. Germline CDR1 reads DFQATT; CDR2 reads SNEGSKA (reference sequence). This CDR3 is CSARVGDSSYGYTF. DNA for the CDR3: TGCAGTGCTAGAGTGGGGGACAGTTCTTATGGCTACACCTTC.

This clonotype appeared many times. The chain is built from TRBV12-3 or TRBV12-4 and TRBJ2-2; 9 bases align to TRBD1. The V gene end was trimmed by 4 bases and the J gene end by 8 bases; junction bases not matched to a gene: 8. The CDR3 extends over 15 amino acids. The CDR3 protein is CASSSQRTGVGELFF. CDR3 DNA sequence: TGTGCCAGCAGTTCCCAACGGACAGGGGTGGGGGAGCTGTTTTTT.

Only one count was recorded for this clonotype. A much larger clone lies a single base off, so this may be a read error. The V and J genes are TRBV20-1 and TRBJ2-3; 8 bases are a match to TRBD2. The CDR3 length is 15 residues. The V gene's germline CDR1 is DFQATT and CDR2 SNEGSKA (reference sequence). The CDR3 sequence is CSAQPQRTSTDMQYF. The CDR3 bases are TGCAGTGCTCAGCCCCAGCGGACTAGCACAGATATGCAGTATTTT.

This clonotype has a count of ten or more. CDR3 sequence reads: CASSLGGIAKNIQYF. The CDR3 bases are TGTGCCAGCAGCTTGGGCGGCATAGCCAAAAACATTCAGTACTTC. The chain joins TRBV5-5 to TRBJ2-4; D is ambiguous. The CDR3 covers 15 residues. V lost 0 bases and J 0 bases, leaving 7 bases between the germline ends. CDR1 and CDR2 (germline): SGHKS, YYEKEE (reference sequence).

The table lists this clonotype with many counts. The V and J genes are TRBV7-2 and TRBJ2-3, with D maybe TRBD2 (5 bases). In germline, CDR1 is SGHTA, CDR2 FQGNSA. V shed 5 bases and J shed 4 bases, with 13 bases lying between them. CDR3 length: 14 residues. CDR3 protein: CASSRIGGADTQYF. CDR3 DNA sequence: TGTGCCAGCAGCCGGATAGGAGGCGCAGATACGCAGTATTTT.

This clonotype has a count of ten or more. The chain has TRBV7-2 and TRBJ2-1; TRBD2 aligns across 11 bases. The J segment lost 9 bases and the V segment lost 5 bases, leaving 12 bases of the junction unmatched. CDR1 is SGHTA, CDR2 FQGNSA, per germline. There are 16 residues in the CDR3. The CDR3 spells CASSLNSGGAGGEQFF. In DNA form, the CDR3 reads TGTGCCAGCAGCCTCAATAGCGGGGGGGCCGGAGGTGAGCAGTTCTTC.

This clonotype appeared many times. This chain joins TRBV29-1 and TRBJ1-1; D uncertain. This CDR3 is built from 14 residues. Germline CDR1 reads SQVTM; CDR2 reads ANQGSEA. Deletions cut 5 bases from V and 2 bases from J, with 15 bases between. CDR3 in DNA: TGCAGCGTTCTATCGTCAGGTTCAAACACTGAAGCTTTCTTT. It specifies CSVLSSGSNTEAFF.

This clonotype was found many times. This sequence joins TRBV7-2 and TRBJ2-1, with a tentative D call TRBD2 (7 bases). This CDR3 has 16 amino acids. V was cut by 1 base and J by 3 bases, with 13 bases left in between. Germline-derived CDR1 and CDR2 are SGHTA and FQGNSA. CDR3 loop: CASSLEVGGHYNEQFF. Written as DNA, the CDR3 is TGTGCCAGCAGCTTAGAGGTGGGGGGGCACTACAATGAGCAGTTCTTC.

This clonotype turned up a few times. This rearrangement joins TRBV7-9 to TRBJ1-4; D remains unclear. CDR1 is SEHNR, CDR2 FQNEAQ, per germline (reference sequence). V was trimmed by 4 bases and J by 0 bases, leaving 9 bases between them. The CDR3 covers 15 residues. The CDR3 nucleotides read TGTGCCAGCAGCTCTAATCTTGCAACTAATGAAAAACTGTTTTTT. It codes for CASSSNLATNEKLFF.

This clonotype occurred many times. The chain employs TRBV20-1 and TRBJ2-1, with 14 bases that match TRBD2. V gave up 0 bases and J gave up 14 bases; unmatched junction bases: 12. The V gene's germline CDR1 is DFQATT and CDR2 SNEGSKA (reference sequence). The CDR3 extends over 16 amino acids. CDR3 DNA: TGCAGTGCTAGAGAGGGACTAGCGGGGGTGGGTGACGTTAAGTTCTTC. Translation gives CSAREGLAGVGDVKFF.

Many counts were recorded for this clonotype. The rearrangement links TRBV20-1 to TRBJ2-7, with a weak D call TRBD2 (5 bases). Trimming left V 1 base short and J 3 bases short, with 10 bases between. The CDR3 consists of 13 residues. Germline CDR1 reads DFQATT; CDR2 reads SNEGSKA (reference sequence). This CDR3 is CSARAGLGYEQYF. CDR3 coding DNA: TGCAGTGCTAGAGCTGGACTCGGCTACGAGCAGTACTTC.

This clonotype was detected many times. This chain uses TRBV3-1 with TRBJ2-3; D gene ambiguous. Trimming took 4 bases from V and 2 from J, leaving 4 bases between them. CDR3 length equals 12 residues. Germline V gene sequence: CDR1 LGHDT, CDR2 YNNKEL (reference sequence). CDR3 in DNA: TGTGCCAGCAGCCTCCACACAGATACGCAGTATTTT. It encodes CASSLHTDTQYF.

This clonotype appeared many times. This rearrangement joins TRBV29-1 to TRBJ1-2; 8 nucleotides match TRBD1. From germline, CDR1 is SQVTM and CDR2 ANQGSEA. This CDR3 region has 14 residues. J was trimmed by 4 bases and V by 3 bases; bases with no gene match: 7. The CDR3 sequence is CSVDGRDRFYGYTF. For the CDR3, the DNA is TGCAGCGTTGATGGCCGGGACAGGTTCTATGGCTACACCTTC.

Ten or more counts support this clonotype. The chain uses TRBV20-1 and TRBJ2-5; the match to TRBD2 covers 11 bases. In germline, CDR1 is DFQATT, CDR2 SNEGSKA (reference sequence). The V and J ends lost 0 bases and 5 bases, in that order; junction bases with no gene match: 8. This CDR3 comprises 16 residues. CDR3 bases: TGCAGTGCTAGAGATACCCGACTAGCGGGGAGGGAGACCCAGTACTTC. Amino acid sequence: CSARDTRLAGRETQYF.

This clonotype has at least ten counts. The chain links TRBV27 to TRBJ2-4; D remains ambiguous. The CDR3 sequence is 14 residues long. V shed 6 bases and J shed 3 bases, with 12 bases lying between them. Germline V lookup: CDR1 MNHEY, CDR2 SMNVEV (reference sequence). In nucleotides, the CDR3 is TGTGCCAGCAGCCAGTTCGTAGGCAAAAACATTCAGTACTTC. Protein: CASSQFVGKNIQYF.

This clonotype was found many times. The chain links TRBV12-3 or TRBV12-4 to TRBJ2-1; 10 nucleotides align to TRBD2. V was pared by 5 bases and J by 6 bases, with 7 bases of the junction left unmatched. CDR3 length: 15 residues. CDR3 bases: TGTGCCAGCAGTAGGGAGGTAGCGGGGGGCAATGAGCAGTTCTTC. This encodes CASSREVAGGNEQFF.

This clonotype has ten or more counts. The genes are TRBV12-3 or TRBV12-4 and TRBJ2-3, with D possibly TRBD2 on 5 matching bases. This CDR3 has 13 residues. The V end was cut by 7 bases, the J end by 9 bases, with 17 bases between. Here the CDR3 reads CASTDAVGGTQYF. DNA for the CDR3: TGTGCCAGCACCGACGCCGTTGGAGGCACGCAGTATTTT.

This clonotype was found many times. The V and J genes are TRBV5-5 and TRBJ2-2; D perhaps matches TRBD1 (5 bases). V was pared by 4 bases and J by 4 bases, with 17 bases between. Per germline, CDR1 SGHKS and CDR2 YYEKEE (reference sequence). The CDR3 consists of 16 residues. The DNA of the CDR3 is TGTGCCAGCAGCCCCGGACACCTACGGAGCACCGGGGAGCTGTTTTTT. Protein product: CASSPGHLRSTGELFF.

This clonotype occurred many times. This clone may be a read error of a much larger clone one base away. The gene calls are TRBV7-2 and TRBJ1-2; TRBD1 is a possible D gene (5 bases). Germline CDR1 is SGHTA and CDR2 is FQGNSA. V was pared by 4 bases and J by 8 bases, with 14 bases between. This CDR3 has 13 amino acids. CDR3 in amino acids: CASSSWGGGGYTF. Here the CDR3 DNA reads TGTGCCAGCAGCTCCTGGGGGGGAGGGGGCTACACCTTC.

This clonotype was detected ten times or more. The chain is built from TRBV12-3 or TRBV12-4 and TRBJ2-7; D gene unclear. The V end was cut by 8 bases, the J end by 2 bases, with 22 bases between. CDR3 length: 16 amino acids. In DNA, the CDR3 is TGTGCCAGCGCCACCTCTTTTGACTCGCTGACCTACGAGCAGTACTTC. Translation gives CASATSFDSLTYEQYF.

This clonotype was observed many times. The rearrangement links TRBV7-2 to TRBJ1-1, with TRBD1 identical over 8 bases. J was trimmed by 1 base and V by 4 bases; bases with no gene match: 8. From germline, CDR1 is SGHTA and CDR2 FQGNSA. This CDR3 has 16 amino acids. CDR3 protein: CASSSRTGRGNTEAFF. The CDR3 DNA follows: TGTGCCAGCAGCTCTCGGACAGGGAGGGGGAACACTGAAGCTTTCTTT.

This clonotype was picked up many times. The gene calls are TRBV7-2 and TRBJ1-2; no reliable D call. V lost 5 bases to trimming and J lost 1 base, with 8 bases between them. CDR1 and CDR2 from the germline V gene are SGHTA and FQGNSA. This CDR3 has 13 amino acids. The CDR3 reads CASSPDGNYGYTF. In DNA form, the CDR3 reads TGTGCCAGCAGCCCAGACGGTAACTATGGCTACACCTTC.

This clonotype was detected many times. The rearrangement links TRBV3-1 to TRBJ2-3; possibly TRBD1 or TRBD2 for D (5 bases each). The CDR3 has 13 amino acids. Per germline, CDR1 LGHDT and CDR2 YNNKEL (reference sequence). Trimming took 3 bases from V and 5 from J, leaving 9 bases between them. CDR3 DNA sequence: TGTGCCAGCAGCCAGGGGACGGGAGATACGCAGTATTTT. Translation gives CASSQGTGDTQYF.

This clonotype showed up many times. The chain employs TRBV5-1 and TRBJ2-2; possibly TRBD1 or TRBD2 for D (5 bases each). From germline, CDR1 is SGHRS and CDR2 YFSETQ. This CDR3 is built from 15 residues. V lost 4 bases and J 7 bases, leaving 17 bases between the germline ends. The CDR3 is CASSPTPGQSGELFF. CDR3 DNA: TGCGCCAGCAGCCCCACCCCGGGGCAGAGCGGGGAGCTGTTTTTT.